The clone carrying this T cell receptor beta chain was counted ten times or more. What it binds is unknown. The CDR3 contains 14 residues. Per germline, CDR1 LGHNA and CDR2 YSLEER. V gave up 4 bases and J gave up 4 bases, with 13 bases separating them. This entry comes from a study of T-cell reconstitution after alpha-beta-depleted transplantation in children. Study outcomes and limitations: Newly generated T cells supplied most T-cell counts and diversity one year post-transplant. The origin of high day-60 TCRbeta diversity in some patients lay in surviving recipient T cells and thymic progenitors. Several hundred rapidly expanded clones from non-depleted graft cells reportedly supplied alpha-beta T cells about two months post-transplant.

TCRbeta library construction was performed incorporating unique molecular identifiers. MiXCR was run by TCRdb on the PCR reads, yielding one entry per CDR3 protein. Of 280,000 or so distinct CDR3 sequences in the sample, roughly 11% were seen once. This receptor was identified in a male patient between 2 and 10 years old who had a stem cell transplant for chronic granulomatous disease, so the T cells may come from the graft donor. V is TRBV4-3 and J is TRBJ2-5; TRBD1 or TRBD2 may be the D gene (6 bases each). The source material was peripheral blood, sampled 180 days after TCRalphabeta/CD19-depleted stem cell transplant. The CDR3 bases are TGCGCCAGCAGCCTCGGGGGCTCGGGAGAGACCCAGTACTTC. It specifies CASSLGGSGETQYF.